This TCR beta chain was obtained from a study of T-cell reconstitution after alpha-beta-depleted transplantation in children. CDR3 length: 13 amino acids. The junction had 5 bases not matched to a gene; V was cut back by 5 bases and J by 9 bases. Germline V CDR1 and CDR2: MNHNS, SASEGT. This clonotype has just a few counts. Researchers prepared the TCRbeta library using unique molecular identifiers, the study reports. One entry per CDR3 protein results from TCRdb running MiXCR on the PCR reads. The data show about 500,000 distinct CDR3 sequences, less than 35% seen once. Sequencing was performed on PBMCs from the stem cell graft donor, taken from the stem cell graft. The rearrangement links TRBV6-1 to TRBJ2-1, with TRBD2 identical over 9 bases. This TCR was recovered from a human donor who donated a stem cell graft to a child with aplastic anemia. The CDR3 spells CASSLAGPLEQFF. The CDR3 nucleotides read TGTGCCAGCAGTCTAGCGGGACCCCTTGAGCAGTTCTTC.